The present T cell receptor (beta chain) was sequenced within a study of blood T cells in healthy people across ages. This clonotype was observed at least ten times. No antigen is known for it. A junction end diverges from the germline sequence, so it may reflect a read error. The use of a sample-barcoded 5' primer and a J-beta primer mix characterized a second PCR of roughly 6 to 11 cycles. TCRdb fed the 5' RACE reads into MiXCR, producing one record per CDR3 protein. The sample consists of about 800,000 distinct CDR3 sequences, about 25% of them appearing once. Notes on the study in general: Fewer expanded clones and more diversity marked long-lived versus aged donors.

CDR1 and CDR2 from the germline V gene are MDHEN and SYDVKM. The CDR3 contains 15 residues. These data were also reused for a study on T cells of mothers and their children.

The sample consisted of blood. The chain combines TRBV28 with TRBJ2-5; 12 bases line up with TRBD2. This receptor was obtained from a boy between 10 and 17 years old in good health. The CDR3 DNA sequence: TGCGCCAGCAGCTTACTAGCGGGGGGCCAAGAGACCCAGTACTTC. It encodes CASSLLAGGQETQYF.